This T cell receptor (beta chain) was documented in a study of response to subunit inactivated influenza vaccine. MiXCR, applied by TCRdb to the RT-PCR reads, yields one record per CDR3 protein. The sample has a few hundred thousand distinct CDR3 sequences, roughly 22% seen once. Findings of the study overall: Researchers suggested that each seasonal influenza vaccination recruits few new T cells.

This clonotype was counted a few times. What it binds is unknown. The length of the CDR3 is 15 residues. V was pared by 5 bases and J by 5 bases, with 7 bases of the junction left unmatched. Germline CDR1 and CDR2: DFQATT and SNEGSKA (reference sequence). V usage is TRBV20-1 and J usage is TRBJ2-5; 14 bases match TRBD2. The receptor's source is a man between 50 and 69 years old who received an inactivated influenza vaccine. Sequenced here: PBMCs from blood, sampled less than 22 months after vaccination. The CDR3 DNA reads TGCAGTGCTCAGACTAGCGGGAGGGCCAGTGAGACCCAGTACTTC. This sequence encodes CSAQTSGRASETQYF.